This T cell receptor (beta chain) was documented in a study of shared clonotypes between healthy human individuals. Deep level was the assay's run setting. Some clones are missing from TCRdb's copy, which holds only in-frame ones; the method was immunoSEQ multiplex PCR. The table includes more than 400,000 clones, 90% to 97% detected once. CDR1 SQVTM and CDR2 ANQGSEA come from the germline V gene. The CDR3 runs to 15 residues. The J segment lost 1 base and the V segment lost 4 bases, leaving 10 bases of the junction unmatched. Overall study results and limits: Richness estimates generally favored naive over memory subsets. Sampling was confined to blood; repertoires within tissues likely differ. Among donors, sharing of clonotypes was expected to be affected by sequencing depth.

Concerning this clone itself: Its antigen is unknown.

The TCR sequence derives from a young woman in good health. This chain connects TRBV29-1 to TRBJ2-7, with 7 bases lining up with TRBD1. Material for sequencing was naive CD4+ T cells sorted from blood. Specified subset: CD45RA+ positively selected. DNA for the CDR3: TGCAGCGTTGTGGAGGCGGCAGGGGGATCCTACGAGCAGTACTTC. This encodes CSVVEAAGGSYEQYF.